Listed here are 21 T cell receptor beta chains from one sample, sequenced in a study of OX40 agonist ivuxolimab in advanced cancers. This table comes from immunoSEQ multiplex PCR, and its TCRdb copy is limited to in-frame clones, with some not included. Found here are 60,000 to 100,000 clones, 87% of them singletons; the top ten hold 0.45% to 0.7%. Specimen: CD4+ or CD8+ T cells sorted from blood, collected in a trial of the OX40 agonist ivuxolimab. The receptor set was obtained from an adult with an advanced solid tumor such as melanoma, head and neck, liver or kidney cancer.

The genes are TRBV5-1 and TRBJ2-7; 8 bases map to TRBD1. The CDR3 spans 15 residues. J was trimmed by 5 bases and V by 3 bases; bases with no gene match: 10. Germline CDR1 and CDR2: SGHRS and YFSETQ. The CDR3 sequence: CASSWTGRFWDEQYF. The CDR3 DNA follows: TGCGCCAGCAGCTGGACAGGGCGCTTCTGGGACGAGCAGTACTTC.

The V and J genes are TRBV28 and TRBJ1-6; D uncertain. Germline V gene sequence: CDR1 MDHEN, CDR2 SYDVKM. The CDR3 loop spans 15 amino acids. The V and J ends lost 6 bases and 0 bases respectively, with 9 bases between them. The CDR3 sequence: CASRETSSYNSPLHF. As DNA, the CDR3 is TGTGCCAGCAGGGAAACGAGCTCCTATAATTCACCCCTCCACTTT.

This chain links TRBV7-3 with TRBJ2-3, with 9 bases identical to TRBD2. The CDR3 contains 17 residues. J gave up 5 bases and V 1 base, and 10 bases lay outside the gene matches. Germline CDR1 reads SGHTA; CDR2 reads FQGTGA. As DNA, the CDR3 is TGTGCCAGCAGCTTAAGCCCCTTTGCGGGAGGGGTAGATACGCAGTATTTT. It encodes CASSLSPFAGGVDTQYF. The complete variable domain, with remaining parts taken from reference TRBV7-3 and TRBJ2-3, reads GAGVSQTPSNKVTEKGKYVELRCDPISGHTALYWYRQSLGQGPEFLIYFQGTGAADDSGLPNDRFFAVRPEGSVSTLKIQRTERGDSAVYLCASSLSPFAGGVDTQYFGPGTRLTVL.

The table lists this clone with a few counts. The V gene is TRBV7-8, the J gene TRBJ1-3, with unresolved D. The V gene lost 4 bases and the J gene lost 4 bases, with 11 bases spanning the gap. The germline gives CDR1 SGHVS, CDR2 FQNEAQ. This CDR3 is 14 amino acids long. CDR3 protein: CASSSQVAGNTIYF. The CDR3 DNA reads as TGTGCCAGCAGCTCCCAGGTGGCAGGAAACACCATATATTTT.

J is TRBJ1-5 and V is TRBV19, with 8 bases that match TRBD1. From germline, CDR1 is LNHDA and CDR2 SQIVND (reference sequence). After removal of 4 bases from V and 7 bases from J, the junction contained 6 bases not matched to a gene. The CDR3 has 14 residues. The DNA for the CDR3 is TGTGCCAGTAGTACTCAGGGGGCAGGGCAGCCCCAGCATTTT. It specifies CASSTQGAGQPQHF.

In its sample, this clone was seen a few times. The CDR3 spells CASSPGGLASYEQYF. Here the CDR3 DNA reads TGTGCCAGCTCACCCGGGGGACTAGCGTCCTACGAGCAGTACTTC. V and J are TRBV18 and TRBJ2-7; 10 bases fit TRBD2. The CDR3 spans 15 residues. Germline lookup yields CDR1 KGHSH and CDR2 LQKENI. V lost 3 bases, J lost 1 base, and 3 bases stayed unmatched.

The chain uses TRBV7-6 and TRBJ1-2; no clear D gene. Germline V CDR1 and CDR2: SGHVS, FNYEAQ. This CDR3 contains 14 residues. Trimming left V 1 base short and J 2 bases short, with 8 bases between. In nucleotides, the CDR3 is TGTGCCAGCAGCTTAGATGTCAGCAACTATGGCTACACCTTC. Its translation: CASSLDVSNYGYTF.

Here the CDR3 DNA reads TGCGCCAGCAGCTTCAGTTTGGAGCGCAGGGCAGGGGCCAACGTCCTGACTTTC. This sequence encodes CASSFSLERRAGANVLTF. The rearrangement uses TRBV5-1 and TRBJ2-6; tentatively, D is TRBD1 (5 bases). CDR1 and CDR2 (germline): SGHRS, YFSETQ. Trimming left V 2 bases short and J 4 bases short, with 19 bases between. The CDR3 spans 18 residues. The whole variable domain, remainder taken from reference TRBV5-1 and TRBJ2-6, is KAGVTQTPRYLIKTRGQQVTLSCSPISGHRSVSWYQQTPGQGLQFLFEYFSETQRNKGNFPGRFSGRQFSNSRSEMNVSTLELGDSALYLCASSFSLERRAGANVLTFGAGSRLTVL.

V and J are TRBV7-3 and TRBJ1-2; D possibly corresponds to TRBD1 (5 bases). CDR1 and CDR2 (germline): SGHTA, FQGTGA. The V end was cut by 5 bases, the J end by 10 bases, with 17 bases between. The CDR3 has 13 residues. The CDR3 loop reads CASSLQLGGYYTF. CDR3 in DNA: TGTGCCAGCAGCCTTCAATTGGGGGGTTACTACACCTTC.

This chain joins TRBV9 and TRBJ1-2, with a tentative D call TRBD1 (6 bases). The CDR3 is 15 amino acids. The germline V gene has CDR1 SGDLS and CDR2 YYNGEE. The V and J ends lost 3 bases and 5 bases respectively, with 17 bases between them. The CDR3 DNA is TGTGCCAGCAGCGACCGCCCGACAGGTGATTATGGCTACACCTTC. Translating gives CASSDRPTGDYGYTF.

V is TRBV19 and J is TRBJ1-2, with TRBD1 matching 8 bases. Per the germline V gene, CDR1 is LNHDA and CDR2 is SQIVND (reference sequence). This CDR3 comprises 15 residues. The V segment lost 5 bases and the J segment 5 bases; nucleotides outside the gene matches: 10. CDR3 bases: TGTGCCAGTAGTCTAGGGACAGGAACTACATATGGCTACACCTTC. Its protein product is CASSLGTGTTYGYTF. Based on the CDR3 plus reference TRBV19 and TRBJ1-2, the full variable domain is DGGITQSPKYLFRKEGQNVTLSCEQNLNHDAMYWYRQDPGQGLRLIYYSQIVNDFQKGDIAEGYSVSREKKESFPLTVTSAQKNPTAFYLCASSLGTGTTYGYTFGSGTRLTVV.

This clone was seen a single time. This chain joins TRBV29-1 and TRBJ2-1, with TRBD2 matching 10 bases. The V segment lost 8 bases and the J segment 1 base; nucleotides outside the gene matches: 8. CDR3 size: 15 residues. Germline CDR1 reads SQVTM; CDR2 reads ANQGSEA. CDR3 amino acids: CSSSSGGASYNEQFF. The CDR3, as DNA: TGCAGCTCTTCCAGCGGGGGGGCGTCCTACAATGAGCAGTTCTTC.

The chain recombines TRBV27 with TRBJ1-2; D call uncertain. Germline V gives CDR1 MNHEY, CDR2 SMNVEV (reference sequence). Trimming left V 4 bases short and J 8 bases short, with 23 bases between. The CDR3 covers 16 residues. CDR3 loop: CASSSFPRPEAWGYTF. CDR3 in DNA: TGTGCCAGCAGTTCTTTCCCCCGGCCCGAGGCCTGGGGCTACACCTTC.

This clone was detected once. This chain connects TRBV28 to TRBJ2-1; TRBD2 matches at 12 bases. The junction had 5 bases not matched to a gene; V was cut back by 8 bases and J by 3 bases. Germline CDR1 and CDR2: MDHEN and SYDVKM. CDR3 length: 15 residues. CDR3 bases: TGTGCCAGCGGCCTAGCGGGGGGGCTCTACAATGAGCAGTTCTTC. This codes for CASGLAGGLYNEQFF.

The chain has TRBV5-4 and TRBJ2-1, with 9 bases that match TRBD2. There are 17 residues in the CDR3. V lost 0 bases, J lost 10 bases, and 14 bases stayed unmatched. Looked up from germline, CDR1 is SGHNT and CDR2 is YYREEE (reference sequence). The CDR3: CASSLAVSSGRSGEQFF. DNA for the CDR3: TGTGCCAGCAGCTTGGCAGTGAGTAGCGGGAGATCGGGAGAGCAGTTCTTC.

The CDR3 bases are TGTGCCAGCAGCCCTCAGGGAACGACAGATACGCAGTATTTT. This encodes CASSPQGTTDTQYF. The gene calls are TRBV11-2 and TRBJ2-3, with D tentatively TRBD1 (5 bases). V shed 5 bases and J shed 3 bases, with 12 bases lying between them. The CDR3 has 14 residues. Germline V gene sequence: CDR1 SGHAT, CDR2 FQNNGV.

The chain combines TRBV7-9 with TRBJ2-5; D unclear. The CDR3 sequence is 14 residues long. Looked up from germline, CDR1 is SEHNR and CDR2 is FQNEAQ (reference sequence). The V end was cut by 5 bases, the J end by 1 base, with 11 bases between. DNA for the CDR3: TGTGCCAGCAGCCCACGTGAGTTCCAAGAGACCCAGTACTTC. As protein: CASSPREFQETQYF.

The rearrangement joins TRBV6-5 to TRBJ1-1; D is uncertain. V lost 5 bases, J lost 9 bases, and 16 bases lay in between. The CDR3 totals 13 residues. The germline V gene encodes CDR1 MNHEY and CDR2 SVGAGI. The DNA for the CDR3 is TGTGCCAGCAGTCCGCCCTCGTCGAGGAAAGCTTTCTTT. Its translation: CASSPPSSRKAFF.

V gene TRBV11-3 combines with J gene TRBJ2-3; TRBD2 aligns across 7 bases. The CDR3 totals 15 residues. The germline gives CDR1 SGHNT, CDR2 YENEEA. Trimming cost V 5 bases and J 3 bases; bases outside gene matches: 8. This chain's CDR3 is CASSLGLGSTDTQYF. Written as DNA, the CDR3 is TGTGCCAGCAGCCTCGGACTAGGTTCGACAGATACGCAGTATTTT. The entire variable domain, with the rest obtained from reference TRBV11-3 and TRBJ2-3, is as follows: EAGVVQSPRYKIIEKKQPVAFWCNPISGHNTLYWYLQNLGQGPELLIRYENEEAVDDSQLPKDRFSAERLKGVDSTLKIQPAELGDSAVYLCASSLGLGSTDTQYFGPGTRLTVL.

This chain joins TRBV6-5 and TRBJ2-7; D gene uncertain. There are 15 residues in the CDR3. V was trimmed by 0 bases and J by 3 bases, leaving 12 bases between them. Germline V lookup: CDR1 MNHEY, CDR2 SVGAGI. CDR3 sequence reads: CASSYSKISSYEQYF. The CDR3 DNA sequence: TGTGCCAGCAGTTACTCGAAAATTAGTAGCTACGAGCAGTACTTC.

The chain recombines TRBV6-6 with TRBJ2-7, with 9 bases aligning to TRBD1. The CDR3 runs to 14 residues. V trimming: 9 bases; J trimming: 2 bases; junction bases outside the gene matches: 8. Per the germline V gene, CDR1 is MNHNY and CDR2 is SVGAGI (reference sequence). The CDR3 loop reads CASSLTGGTYEQYF. For the CDR3, the DNA is TGTGCCAGTAGCCTTACAGGGGGCACCTACGAGCAGTACTTC.